This TCR beta chain was retrieved from a study of regulatory T cells in long-lasting Graves disease. V trimming: 2 bases; J trimming: 4 bases; junction bases outside the gene matches: 0. Germline V gives CDR1 ENHRY, CDR2 SYGVKD. This CDR3 spans 16 amino acids. Noted time point: newly diagnosed GD, antithyroid drugs for less than 3 months. RNA from PBMCs was the source of the TCR library. This clonotype showed up just a few times. Its antigen is not known. Relying on iRepertoire HTBI primers and Arm-PCR of CDR3 regions, the team built TCR beta libraries. TCRdb fed the multiplex PCR reads into MiXCR, producing one record per CDR3 protein. The sample lists a few hundred thousand distinct CDR3 sequences; approximately 12% were seen once. Study conclusions and caveats: Under persistent disease, TRBV28, TRBJ1-2 and TRBJ2-5 were used preferentially. Thyroid tissue was not sampled; only peripheral blood was.

The sample was also reused in another study, on T cells in Graves' hyperthyroidism and ophthalmopathy. This second study notes: Diagnosing involved the use of clinical symptoms, serum thyroxine and TRAb, thyroid ultrasound and orbital computed tomography. An initial round of RT-PCR targeting the TCR CDR3 relied on the HTBI primer set.

This sample comprised peripheral blood mononuclear cells (PBMCs), obtained at new diagnosis, from a patient treated with antithyroid drugs. The V call is TRBV10-3, the J call TRBJ2-3; the match to TRBD2 covers 16 bases. This TCR was recovered from a woman in her late teens or twenties with Graves disease. The CDR3 loop reads CAISEGTSGGADTQYF. The CDR3 nucleotides read TGTGCCATCAGTGAGGGGACTAGCGGGGGGGCAGATACGCAGTATTTT.